This T cell receptor (beta chain) comes out of a study of OX40 agonist ivuxolimab in advanced cancers. CDR3 length equals 14 residues. Trimming cost V 0 bases and J 2 bases, with 7 bases left between them. Germline V gene sequence: CDR1 WNHNN, CDR2 SYGVQD (reference sequence). The method was immunoSEQ multiplex PCR; TCRdb's version includes in-frame clones alone and lacks a portion of them. The data show 51,000 or so clones, 60% to 85% seen once. The input for sequencing was CD4+ or CD8+ T cells sorted from blood, taken in a trial of the OX40 agonist ivuxolimab. The receptor's source is an adult with an advanced solid tumor such as melanoma, head and neck, liver or kidney cancer. This chain connects TRBV10-1 to TRBJ1-2, with D unclear. The CDR3: CASSESGTNYGYTF. In DNA, the CDR3 is TGCGCCAGCAGTGAGTCGGGTACCAACTATGGCTACACCTTC.